This entry describes one T cell receptor beta chain. Many counts were recorded for this clonotype. Its antigen has not been determined. No much larger clone exists at a distance of one base, and base qualities are not known. Libraries of naive CD8 T cells were generated from about 19,000 to 1,100,000 sorted cells, with 10%, 30% or 50% of the purified RNA used. On a BD FACSAria II, naive CD8 T cells were FACS-sorted as CD8+CD4-CCR7+CD45RA+ and collected into RLT Plus buffer. To test detection sensitivity, Jurkat RNA equivalent to more than 9 TCR copies was spiked into samples of about 18,000-1,000,000 naive CD8 T cells. CD8 T cells were enriched using RosetteSep CD8+ T Cell Enrichment Cocktail and Ficoll-Paque, and the enriched cells then underwent ACK red cell lysis. The data were taken from a study of molecular identifiers for immune sequencing clone quantification (dated by TCRdb to between 2017 and 2018). For the wider study: For a replicate experiment, RNA from about 21,000 or 97,000 naive CD8 T cells was divided into five aliquots, of which four were sequenced. The study was a methods study using CD8 T cells to benchmark molecular-identifier clustering-based TCR repertoire sequencing (MIDCIRS) and TCR RNA copy counting.

For CDR1 and CDR2, the germline V gene lists MDHEN and SYDVKM. There are 19 amino acids in the CDR3, from cysteine to phenylalanine inclusive. Only the CDR3 region is kept as DNA, spanning 57 bases read in frame from base 1. Between the V and J ends, shortened by 3 bases and 3 bases respectively, the junction contains 24 bases. Libraries were constructed by PCR. Sequenced on a NextSeq 500. Bulk TCR libraries were generated as previously described, with the TCR primers listed in Table S5 used. Total RNA was purified with the Qiagen AllPrep DNA/RNA kit. Before any analysis, reads coming from multiple sequencing runs of the same library were combined into one pool. As for how the authors treated the data: Reads were retained only if their TCR constant sequence matched exactly, and those retained reads were trimmed to 150 nt and grouped according to their 12-nt molecular barcodes. Reads in each barcode group were sub-clustered using a 15% Levenshtein threshold, and a quality-weighted consensus sequence was built for each RNA molecule. Non-functional sequences were removed, as were lower-count sequences one edit away from another. On the basis of fitting two negative binomial distributions, barcode sub-clusters with fewer than 20% of the maximum read count were discarded. In-frame beta chains were kept once TCRdb had trimmed the public reads at Q25 with fastp and called clones with MiXCR. Each record represents a unique CDR3 protein, reported with the most common genes and DNA among its rows. TCRdb, not the original authors, processed these V and J calls. The sample has about half a million distinct CDR3 sequences on record, about a quarter of them singletons. The ten top clones hold roughly 0.77% of the sample.

Broader findings and caveats from the paper: The naive libraries included spiked-in Jurkat TCR RNA (roughly nine copies' worth), and this Jurkat TCR RNA is not part of the donor repertoire. Modeling indicated about 3 TCR RNA copies recovered per cell, compared with about ten by digital PCR, which implies a capture efficiency of about 27%. Without barcode sub-clustering, chimeric consensus sequences inflated TCR diversity; chimeras reached as high as 47%. In CMV-specific effector cells, clones with more than 20 RNA copies contained over 98% of molecules, whereas in naive cells such clones contained under 1% of molecules. The sizes of highly expanded clones could end up underestimated when identical TCR molecules share a barcode. Even against a background of 750,000 to 1,000,000 naive CD8 T cells, spiked-in Jurkat TCR RNA amounting to a single cell's worth was reported to be detectable.

The receptor chain draws on TRBV28 and TRBJ1-5; TRBD1 might be the D gene, on 5 matching bases. The clonotype originates from a human donor in good health. Some libraries in this study had Jurkat cell RNA spiked in. The sequenced sample consisted of naive CD8+ T cells from blood, with Jurkat cell RNA spiked in. The cell subset or site label for this specimen denotes: FACS-sorted CD8+CD4-CCR7+CD45RA+ naive T cells. The CDR3 in this case is CASSFPRGLIRGLNQPQHF. The sequence in DNA is TGTGCCAGCAGTTTCCCGCGAGGCCTGATAAGGGGCCTCAATCAGCCCCAGCATTTT. This CDR3, with the reference TRBV28 and TRBJ1-5 proteins standing in past its ends, gives the full variable domain DVKVTQSSRYLVKRTGEKVFLECVQDMDHENMFWYRQDPGLGLRLIYFSYDVKMKEKGDIPEGYSVSREKKERFSLILESASTNQTSMYLCASSFPRGLIRGLNQPQHFGDGTRLSIL.